Each of the 4 T cell receptor beta chains below was sequenced from the same sample in a study of T cells in Graves' hyperthyroidism and ophthalmopathy. TCR beta CDR3 regions were amplified from RNA transcripts. The TCR CDR3 was amplified in a first-round RT-PCR using the HTBI primer set. TCRdb re-analysed the multiplex PCR reads in MiXCR, keeping a single row per CDR3 protein. This table has roughly 420,000 distinct CDR3 sequences, approximately 13% appearing once. Input material: blood. Receptors originate from a woman between 18 and 30 years old with Graves' hyperthyroidism.

In this sample, this clonotype turned up many times. The chain's CDR3 is CASSLDSQPQHF. The CDR3 DNA is TGTGCCAGCAGCTTAGACTCTCAGCCCCAGCATTTT. The chain links TRBV7-9 to TRBJ1-5; D is unresolved. V gave up 1 base and J gave up 6 bases, with 4 bases separating them. The CDR3 runs 12 residues. Germline V gene sequence: CDR1 SEHNR, CDR2 FQNEAQ (reference sequence).

The chain joins TRBV30 to TRBJ1-2; TRBD1 is a possible D gene (5 bases). The germline V gene has CDR1 GTSNPN and CDR2 SVGIG (reference sequence). V shed 4 bases and J shed 4 bases, with 10 bases lying between them. CDR3 length: 12 residues. CDR3 sequence: CAWIQGSYGYTF. In DNA form, the CDR3 reads TGTGCCTGGATTCAGGGTTCCTATGGCTACACCTTC.

The rearrangement uses TRBV28 and TRBJ1-5; TRBD2 is a possible D gene (6 bases). The J call is in doubt because the DNA end fits TRBJ2-3 better. The length of the CDR3 is 13 residues. Germline CDR1 is MDHEN and CDR2 is SYDVKM. The CDR3 coding sequence is TGTGCCAGCAGTAGCGCGGGGAATCAGCCCCAGTATTTT. Translating gives CASSSAGNQPQYF.

The V and J genes are TRBV28 and TRBJ1-1; TRBD1 matches at 7 bases. This CDR3 is 14 amino acids long. Germline loops: CDR1 MDHEN, CDR2 SYDVKM. The junction had 14 bases not matched to a gene; V was cut back by 7 bases and J by 9 bases. The CDR3 protein is CASTPLRGPLKAFF. For the CDR3, the DNA is TGTGCCAGCACCCCTCTGAGGGGGCCTCTGAAAGCTTTCTTT.